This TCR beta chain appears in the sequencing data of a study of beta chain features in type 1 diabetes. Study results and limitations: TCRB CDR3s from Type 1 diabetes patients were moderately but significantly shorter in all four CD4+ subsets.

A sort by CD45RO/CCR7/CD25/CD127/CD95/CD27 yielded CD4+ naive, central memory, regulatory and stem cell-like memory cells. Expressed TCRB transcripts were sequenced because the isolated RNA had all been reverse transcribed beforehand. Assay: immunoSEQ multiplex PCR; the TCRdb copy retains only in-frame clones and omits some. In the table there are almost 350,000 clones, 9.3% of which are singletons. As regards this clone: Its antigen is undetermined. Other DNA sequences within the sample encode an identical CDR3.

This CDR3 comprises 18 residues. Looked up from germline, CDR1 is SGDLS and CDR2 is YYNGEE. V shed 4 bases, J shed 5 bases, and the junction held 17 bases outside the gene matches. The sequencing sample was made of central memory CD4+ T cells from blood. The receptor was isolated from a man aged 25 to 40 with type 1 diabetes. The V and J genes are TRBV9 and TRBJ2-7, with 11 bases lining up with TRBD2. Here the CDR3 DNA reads TGTGCCAGCAGCCTACGAGGTAGCGGGGGGGTTGGGGGCAACGAGCAGTACTTC. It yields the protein CASSLRGSGGVGGNEQYF.